Listed here is a single T cell receptor beta chain. The antigen is undetermined. This entry comes from a study of cytomegalovirus exposure and HLA in healthy donors. Points from the study as a whole: As immune exposure information, only CMV serostatus was available. Earlier findings revealed that most TCR beta V segments proved productive either about 87% or about 30% of the time.

Primers: 60 Vbeta forward and 13 Jbeta reverse. As processed by the authors: Later, an analysis found 80 million or so unique TCR beta chains, and some 10 million of these were shared. Only in-frame clones appear in the TCRdb table, and some are missing; sequencing was by immunoSEQ multiplex PCR. That table furnishes V, J and clone size, whereas the DNA furnished D and trimming. The table lists more than 150,000 clones, over 75% of them singletons, with less than 2% in the top ten. Healthy bone marrow donors made up the cohort. Trimming took off 0 bases at V and 0 bases at J, with 13 bases between the two ends. There are 17 residues in the CDR3. Germline CDR1 and CDR2: SGDLS and YYNGEE.

This rearrangement joins TRBV9 to TRBJ1-3; possible D gene TRBD1, 5 bases. The source of this sequence is a woman aged 30 to 39 in good health and CMV-seronegative. Material for sequencing was PBMCs. Here the CDR3 reads CASSVATTGRSGNTIYF. CDR3 coding DNA: TGTGCCAGCAGCGTAGCTACAACAGGACGCTCTGGAAACACCATATATTTT.